The 5 T cell receptor beta chains listed next were all sequenced from one sample in a study of control samples from healthy donors and cancer patients. Sequencing used immunoSEQ multiplex PCR; TCRdb keeps in-frame clones, though not all of them. The data show 100,000 to 150,000 clones, over 85% seen once. Sequencing input: PBMCs. The origin of the receptors is a man in his forties or fifties with head and neck cancer.

This chain connects TRBV18 to TRBJ1-4, with 7 positions matching TRBD1. Trimming cost V 0 bases and J 4 bases; bases outside gene matches: 2. The CDR3 length is 15 residues. Germline V gene lookup returns CDR1 KGHSH and CDR2 LQKENI. CDR3 DNA: TGTGCCAGCTCACCACCGGACAGGCGTAATGAAAAACTGTTTTTT. As protein: CASSPPDRRNEKLFF. Based on the CDR3 plus reference TRBV18 and TRBJ1-4, the full variable domain is NAGVMQNPRHLVRRRGQEARLRCSPMKGHSHVYWYRQLPEEGLKFMVYLQKENIIDESGMPKERFSAEFPKEGPSILRIQQVVRGDSAAYFCASSPPDRRNEKLFFGSGTQLSVL.

This sequence joins TRBV7-9 and TRBJ2-1, with TRBD2 matching 7 bases. There are 15 residues in the CDR3. CDR1 is SEHNR, CDR2 FQNEAQ, per germline (reference sequence). J lost 3 bases, V lost 3 bases, and 5 bases had no gene match. Written as DNA, the CDR3 is TGTGCCAGCAGCTTCCCCGGCGGGAGCTACAATGAGCAGTTCTTC. Protein: CASSFPGGSYNEQFF.

The chain links TRBV13 to TRBJ2-7; 9 bases align to TRBD1. Germline V gene sequence: CDR1 PRHDT, CDR2 FYEKMQ (reference sequence). Unmatched junction bases numbered 0, after V lost 5 bases and J lost 1 base. This CDR3 contains 13 residues. In DNA, the CDR3 is TGTGCCAGCAGCGACAGGGGGTCCTACGAGCAGTACTTC. Its protein is CASSDRGSYEQYF.

This chain connects TRBV6-5 to TRBJ1-4; a weak D match, TRBD1 (6 bases). The CDR3 covers 15 residues. CDR1 and CDR2 (germline): MNHEY, SVGAGI. Between the trimmed V and J ends, which lost 2 bases and 12 bases, there was a span of 19 bases. CDR3 protein: CASSYTETGKWELFF. The CDR3 region has the DNA TGTGCCAGCAGTTACACCGAGACAGGCAAATGGGAACTGTTTTTT.

The V call is TRBV28, the J call TRBJ2-7, with 9 positions matching TRBD2. Germline CDR1 is MDHEN and CDR2 is SYDVKM. The V and J ends lost 6 bases and 3 bases, in that order; junction bases with no gene match: 12. The CDR3 is 16 amino acids. CDR3 DNA sequence: TGTGCCAGCAGCCCTCGGGGTAGCGGGAGCCTCTACGAGCAGTACTTC. Protein: CASSPRGSGSLYEQYF.